This TCR beta chain was sequenced during a study of identical twins. Notes on the study in general: The study found that models underestimated out-of-frame TCR alpha sharing in monozygotic twins.

The CDR3 is made up of 14 amino acids. Germline-derived CDR1 and CDR2 are WSHSY and SAAADI. The V and J ends lost 7 bases and 7 bases respectively, with 20 bases between them. This clonotype was found a few times. Its antigen is not identified. A template switching step contributed a universal primer site, while unique molecular identifiers were present in the cDNA. TCRdb processed the 5' RACE reads anew with MiXCR; each CDR3 protein has one entry. Here the sample spans roughly 250,000 distinct CDR3 sequences, around 15% being singletons. This receptor was taken from a woman in her late teens or twenties in good health. The sequenced sample consisted of memory (CD45RO+) T cells sorted from blood. The chain joins TRBV10-2 to TRBJ2-7; D is possibly TRBD1 (5 bases). The CDR3, as DNA: TGCGCCAGCAACCCCAGGGCCTCTCAATTGGAGCAGTACTTC. This sequence encodes CASNPRASQLEQYF.